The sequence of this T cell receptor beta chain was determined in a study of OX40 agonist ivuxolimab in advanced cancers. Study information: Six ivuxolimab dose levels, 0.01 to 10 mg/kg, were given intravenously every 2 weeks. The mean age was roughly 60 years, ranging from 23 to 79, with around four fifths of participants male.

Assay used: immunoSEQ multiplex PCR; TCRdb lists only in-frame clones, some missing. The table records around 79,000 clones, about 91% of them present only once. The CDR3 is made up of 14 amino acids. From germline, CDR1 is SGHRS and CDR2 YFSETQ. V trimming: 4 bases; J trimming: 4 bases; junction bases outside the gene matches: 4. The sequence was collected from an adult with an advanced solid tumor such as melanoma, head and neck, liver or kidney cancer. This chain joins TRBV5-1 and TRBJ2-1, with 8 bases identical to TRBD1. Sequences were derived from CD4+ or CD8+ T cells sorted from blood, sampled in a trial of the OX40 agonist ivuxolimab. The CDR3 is CASSQGQVYNEQFF. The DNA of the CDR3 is TGCGCCAGCAGCCAGGGACAGGTGTACAATGAGCAGTTCTTC.